This entry is about one TCR beta chain. This CDR3 region has 15 residues. V dropped 1 base and J dropped 3 bases, with 11 bases sitting between them. Germline V gene sequence: CDR1 SGHVS, CDR2 FQNEAQ. TCRdb itself ran the reads through MiXCR, one entry per CDR3 protein. The sample yields about 450,000 distinct CDR3 sequences, around 32% seen once. The record originates from a study of T cell repertoires in cytomegalovirus infection. The overall study: Through public TCR beta signatures, both CMV infection and matching HLA type were indicated.

The J gene is TRBJ2-3, the V gene TRBV7-8, with D unclear. The source material was PBMCs. The sequence came from a human donor in good health (CMV status not recorded). Some clones in this sample may be carry-over from other donors' samples. CDR3 region: CASSLGSSLTDTQYF. CDR3 DNA: TGTGCCAGCAGCTTAGGGTCTAGTTTGACAGATACGCAGTATTTT. Combining the CDR3 with reference TRBV7-8 and TRBJ2-3 gives the whole variable domain GAGVSQSPRYKVAKRGQDVALRCDPISGHVSLFWYQQALGQGPEFLTYFQNEAQLDKSGLPSDRFFAERPEGSVSTLKIQRTQQEDSAVYLCASSLGSSLTDTQYFGPGTRLTVL.